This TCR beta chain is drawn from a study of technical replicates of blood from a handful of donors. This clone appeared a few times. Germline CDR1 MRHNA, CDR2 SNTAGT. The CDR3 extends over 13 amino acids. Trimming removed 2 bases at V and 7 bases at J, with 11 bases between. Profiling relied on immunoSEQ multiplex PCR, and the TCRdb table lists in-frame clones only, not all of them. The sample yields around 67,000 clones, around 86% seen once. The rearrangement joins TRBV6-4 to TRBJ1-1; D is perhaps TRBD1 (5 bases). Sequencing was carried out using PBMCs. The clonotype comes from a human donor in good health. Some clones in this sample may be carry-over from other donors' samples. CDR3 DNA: TGTGCCAGCAGTGACCCCCGGAGGGGTGAAGCTTTCTTT. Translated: CASSDPRRGEAFF.